This TCR beta chain comes out of a study of control samples from healthy donors and cancer patients. Clones were read by immunoSEQ multiplex PCR, and TCRdb kept only the in-frame ones, dropping some. The sample includes approximately 190,000 clones, 91% of them seen just once. The CDR3 runs to 12 residues. Germline CDR1 and CDR2: SGHNT and YENEEA. Trimming shortened V by 5 bases and J by 3 bases, and 7 bases separated the two germline ends. The chain recombines TRBV11-3 with TRBJ2-5, with D possibly being TRBD2 (5 bases). The material sequenced was blood. The TCR originated in a man aged 25 to 45 in good health. The CDR3 loop reads CASSGLEETQYF. CDR3 coding DNA: TGTGCCAGCAGCGGACTGGAAGAGACCCAGTACTTC.